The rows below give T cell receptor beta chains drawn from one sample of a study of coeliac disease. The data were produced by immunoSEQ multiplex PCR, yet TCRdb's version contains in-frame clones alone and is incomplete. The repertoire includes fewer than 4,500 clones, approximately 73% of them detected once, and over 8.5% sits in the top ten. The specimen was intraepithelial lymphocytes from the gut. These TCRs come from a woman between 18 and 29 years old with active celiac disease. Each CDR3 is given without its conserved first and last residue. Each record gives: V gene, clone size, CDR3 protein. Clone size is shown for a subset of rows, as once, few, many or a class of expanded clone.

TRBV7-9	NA	ASSVGTSGSETQY
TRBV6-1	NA	ASSGQGLTRTEAF
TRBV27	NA	ASQSQRTDTQY
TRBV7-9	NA	ASSQQRWDRNYEQY
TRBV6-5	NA	ASSYTGLVETQY
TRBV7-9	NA	ASTRGLAGGPIEYEQY
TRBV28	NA	ASSRTAASTDTQY
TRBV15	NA	ATSRDAGVGPRKVF
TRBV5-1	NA	ASSSGSGGYT
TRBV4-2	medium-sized	ASSQEGQGVEQY
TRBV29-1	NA	SVWTGVDIQY
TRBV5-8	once	ASSLDPWDSSPLH
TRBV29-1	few	SAETGSGGELF
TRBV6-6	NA	ASSYPQGARYGYT
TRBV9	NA	ASSASGQGAREQY
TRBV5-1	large	ASSLGQGHEQY
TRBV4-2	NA	ASSQEAGPETQY
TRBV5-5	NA	ASSLGTGTNEKLF
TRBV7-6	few	ASSLFGGSDTQY
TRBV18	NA	ASSPGVKLF
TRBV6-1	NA	ATQWVPGYEQY
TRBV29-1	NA	SVEKAGGLYEQY
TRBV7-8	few	ASSLSSGRGQNEQF
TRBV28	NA	ASSSSSGRHEQY
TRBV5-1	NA	ASSLVGPSGGHNEQF
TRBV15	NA	ATSTGGSGANVLT
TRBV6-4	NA	ASSSGGNSGANVLT
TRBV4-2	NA	ASSQGYNSNQPQH
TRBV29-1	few	SVLGLQANQPQH
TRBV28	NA	ASSFLTGNTYEQY
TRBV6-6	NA	ASSSTRVAGQF
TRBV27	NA	ASSLMGTGGITEAF
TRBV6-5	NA	ASSRSERGAEAF
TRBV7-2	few	ASSFNRDYETQY
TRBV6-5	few	ASSQGLSIEQF
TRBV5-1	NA	ASRGSSSYNEQF
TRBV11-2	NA	ASSPPGLAGVAKNIQY
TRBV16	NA	ASSHGGPYEQY
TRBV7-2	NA	ASTQPGLAVDNEQF
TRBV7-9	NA	ASSLDRSYEQY
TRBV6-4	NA	ASSSWAADTQY
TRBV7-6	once	ASSLTGLDYYDEQF
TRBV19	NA	ASSVGGSSYNEQF
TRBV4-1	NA	ASSQVTRGEYNEQF
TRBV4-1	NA	ASSQAYTLAKNIQY
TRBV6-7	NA	AGKLLGRPLQGEQF
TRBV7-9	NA	ASSNGQLNTEAF